This TCR beta chain is from a study of beta chain features in type 1 diabetes. For the study at large: Comparable age, gender and cell yields were observed in patients relative to healthy donors. The examined sorted cells totaled 85 million to 120 million across samples.

Trimming pared 4 bases from V and 5 bases from J, leaving 8 bases between. The CDR3 contains 12 residues. The germline gives CDR1 SNHLY, CDR2 FYNNEI. This clone turned up a few times. Its antigen is not known. Study-wide points: Type 1 diabetes patients showed a moderate but significant shortening of TCRB CDR3s in all four CD4+ subsets. Over-representation of high TCR-expressing cells was a possible consequence of cDNA sequencing.

Expressed TCRB transcripts got sequenced, as all isolated RNA was reverse transcribed. Using immunoSEQ multiplex PCR, the repertoire was profiled, and TCRdb retains in-frame clones only, with some absent. Among roughly 610,000 clones listed, about 16% were seen once. The sample was naive CD4+ T cells from blood. The V and J genes are TRBV2 and TRBJ1-2; D remains ambiguous. This receptor was obtained from a man aged 18-30 years in good health. CDR3 sequence: CASSGSGYGYTF. The CDR3 nucleotides are TGTGCCAGCAGTGGGAGTGGTTATGGCTACACCTTC. Combining the CDR3 with reference TRBV2 and TRBJ1-2 gives the whole variable domain EPEVTQTPSHQVTQMGQEVILRCVPISNHLYFYWYRQILGQKVEFLVSFYNNEISEKSEIFDDQFSVERPDGSNFTLKIRSTKLEDSAMYFCASSGSGYGYTFGSGTRLTVV.